A selection of T cell receptor beta chains follows, all from one sample in a study of shared clonotypes between healthy human individuals. Data came from immunoSEQ multiplex PCR; TCRdb stores just in-frame clones and leaves some out. This table holds some 580,000 clones, 98% found once. The sample taken for sequencing was naive CD8+ T cells sorted from blood. The origin of the receptors is a man aged 30-40 years in good health. CDR3s include the opening cysteine and the closing phenylalanine or tryptophan. The order of the fields is D gene, V gene, J gene, CDR3 protein. D genes are given only for firm matches.

D: TRBD2
V: TRBV5-4
J: TRBJ2-3
CDR3: CASSKGLAGSVSTDTQYF

D: TRBD2
V: TRBV29-1
J: TRBJ2-1
CDR3: CSVTGVAGVGYNEQFF

D: TRBD1
V: TRBV7-6
J: TRBJ2-7
CDR3: CASSLNRGSSYEQYF

D: TRBD2
V: TRBV29-1
J: TRBJ2-1
CDR3: CSVGGTSGIRSYNEQFF

D: -
V: TRBV10-1
J: TRBJ2-2
CDR3: CASRASKGTGELFF

D: -
V: TRBV13
J: TRBJ2-3
CDR3: CASSLGGTLDTQYF

D: TRBD2
V: TRBV7-9
J: TRBJ2-1
CDR3: CASSSSLVGRGNEQFF

D: -
V: TRBV27
J: TRBJ2-7
CDR3: CASSPSSTLYEQYF

D: TRBD1
V: TRBV11-2
J: TRBJ2-7
CDR3: CASSIQGGYEQYF

D: -
V: TRBV7-8
J: TRBJ1-1
CDR3: CASSLEADQRNTEAFF

D: TRBD2
V: TRBV4-2
J: TRBJ2-1
CDR3: CASSLLAGGPGEQFF

D: -
V: TRBV6-1
J: TRBJ2-7
CDR3: CASSEADRSGYEQYF

D: -
V: TRBV7-7
J: TRBJ2-6
CDR3: CASSQTYTQGTGANVLTF

D: -
V: TRBV30
J: TRBJ1-2
CDR3: CAWSMGAGRYGYTF

D: -
V: TRBV7-2
J: TRBJ2-7
CDR3: CASSLVEGYEQYF

D: -
V: TRBV13
J: TRBJ1-3
CDR3: CASSLGDPSSGNTIYF

D: -
V: TRBV12-5
J: TRBJ2-2
CDR3: CASGFNTGELFF

D: TRBD1
V: TRBV9
J: TRBJ1-2
CDR3: CASSGAGQGLEGYTF

D: TRBD2
V: TRBV6-6
J: TRBJ2-3
CDR3: CASSYSGLAVSDTQYF

D: TRBD2
V: TRBV7-9
J: TRBJ2-1
CDR3: CASSHKGGSSYNEQFF

D: -
V: TRBV11-3
J: TRBJ1-5
CDR3: CASSQGRLYSNQPQHF

D: -
V: TRBV9
J: TRBJ2-3
CDR3: CASSGDGSTDTQYF

D: -
V: TRBV7-9
J: TRBJ1-2
CDR3: CASTALGATNYGYTF

D: -
V: TRBV2
J: TRBJ2-7
CDR3: CASSGRASYEQYF

D: TRBD2
V: TRBV29-1
J: TRBJ2-7
CDR3: CSVGTSGRRGTYEQYF

D: -
V: TRBV28
J: TRBJ2-7
CDR3: CASSFYSYEQYF

D: -
V: TRBV6-5
J: TRBJ2-7
CDR3: CASSLWEGNSYEQYF

D: -
V: TRBV29-1
J: TRBJ2-5
CDR3: CSVEDISTELETQYF

D: -
V: TRBV18
J: TRBJ1-5
CDR3: CASSDKPYSNQPQHF

D: -
V: TRBV4-1
J: TRBJ2-7
CDR3: CASSQDRAYEQYF

D: -
V: TRBV6-5
J: TRBJ2-7
CDR3: CASSYSKGIEQYF

D: TRBD2
V: TRBV6-1
J: TRBJ2-5
CDR3: CASSGEPGLAGETQYF

D: TRBD2
V: TRBV7-7
J: TRBJ2-5
CDR3: CASSLAGLDETQYF

D: TRBD1
V: TRBV7-2
J: TRBJ1-1
CDR3: CASSPGTAFTEAFF

D: -
V: TRBV27
J: TRBJ1-3
CDR3: CASSLVRDTAWGNTIYF

D: -
V: TRBV7-2
J: TRBJ2-1
CDR3: CASSLERDNEQFF

D: -
V: TRBV5-6
J: TRBJ2-7
CDR3: CASSLIGETYEQYF

D: TRBD2
V: TRBV9
J: TRBJ2-7
CDR3: CASSVGGRAPYEQYF

D: TRBD1
V: TRBV4-2
J: TRBJ2-7
CDR3: CASSQFSTDRGSYEQYF

D: TRBD1
V: TRBV27
J: TRBJ2-7
CDR3: CASSQLPKQGADEQYF

D: -
V: TRBV6-1
J: TRBJ1-1
CDR3: CASISGTHTEAFF

D: -
V: TRBV7-6
J: TRBJ2-2
CDR3: CASSLAGIPNTGELFF

D: -
V: TRBV28
J: TRBJ2-1
CDR3: CASSLIGNEQFF

D: -
V: TRBV6-8
J: TRBJ1-4
CDR3: CASRGREKLFF

D: TRBD1
V: TRBV6-4
J: TRBJ1-5
CDR3: CASRAGQGTPQHF

D: -
V: TRBV6-1
J: TRBJ2-5
CDR3: CASSEAFLAGTQETQYF

D: -
V: TRBV27
J: TRBJ2-1
CDR3: CASSFFLYNEQFF

D: -
V: TRBV5-5
J: TRBJ2-5
CDR3: CASSPALLQETQYF

D: TRBD1
V: TRBV28
J: TRBJ2-7
CDR3: CASSPGTGPYEQYF

D: -
V: TRBV28
J: TRBJ1-5
CDR3: CASSFGGYSNQPQHF

D: TRBD1
V: TRBV6-6
J: TRBJ1-4
CDR3: CASSYSDRDNEKLFF

D: TRBD1
V: TRBV30
J: TRBJ1-5
CDR3: CAWIGGQVDQPQHF

D: -
V: TRBV6-1
J: TRBJ2-7
CDR3: CASSAPILFSYEQYF

D: -
V: TRBV27
J: TRBJ2-7
CDR3: CASSLSEFSTYEQYF

D: -
V: TRBV29-1
J: TRBJ1-1
CDR3: CSSGGAAEAFF

D: -
V: TRBV11-2
J: TRBJ2-7
CDR3: CASSLDLGAAYEQYF

D: -
V: TRBV25-1
J: TRBJ2-1
CDR3: CASSPGLNEQFF